This T cell receptor (beta chain) was recorded in a study of cytomegalovirus exposure and HLA in healthy donors. The PCR was carried out with 60 Vbeta primers and 13 Jbeta primers. Only in-frame clones appear in the TCRdb table, and some are missing; sequencing was by immunoSEQ multiplex PCR. The table records around 200,000 clones, about 80% of them present only once. V lost 4 bases to trimming and J lost 5 bases; unmatched junction nucleotides: 5. There are 15 residues in the CDR3. The germline CDR1 and CDR2 sequences are LNHNV and YYDKDF (reference sequence). The chain is built from TRBV15 and TRBJ2-3; 11 nucleotides match TRBD1. Sequenced input: PBMCs. This TCR came from a woman aged 50 to 60 in good health and CMV-seronegative. The CDR3 DNA reads TGTGCCACCAGCACCGGGACAGGGGGTATAGATACGCAGTATTTT. It codes for CATSTGTGGIDTQYF.